This T cell receptor beta chain was identified in a study of cytotoxic CD8 clonotypes in ibrutinib-treated CLL. The study's findings and limits: Public clonotypes, an uncommon group, contracted or remained stable on treatment. In sustained-remission versus progressing patients, sampling times differed. Higher circulating CD8+ T-cell counts strongly accompanied higher baseline clonality, above age-matched healthy donors.

Concerning this clone itself: Its cognate antigen is unknown.

The protocol was immunoSEQ multiplex PCR, while the TCRdb copy is restricted to in-frame clones and leaves out a portion. The sample has approximately 150,000 clones, less than 85% seen once. About 2 micrograms of genomic DNA from cryopreserved PBMCs went into TCR beta libraries. Germline assignment: CDR1 SGHRS and CDR2 YFSETQ. Trimming removed 4 bases from V and 2 bases from J, with 14 bases in between. This CDR3 has 15 residues. This clonotype was sampled from a human donor with chronic lymphocytic leukemia. The V call is TRBV5-1, the J call TRBJ2-3; possibly TRBD2 for D (6 bases). The input for sequencing was PBMCs, taken after 24 months of ibrutinib treatment. DNA of the CDR3: TGCGCCAGCAGCCCAGGGTTAGCGGCCACAGATACGCAGTATTTT. Protein: CASSPGLAATDTQYF.